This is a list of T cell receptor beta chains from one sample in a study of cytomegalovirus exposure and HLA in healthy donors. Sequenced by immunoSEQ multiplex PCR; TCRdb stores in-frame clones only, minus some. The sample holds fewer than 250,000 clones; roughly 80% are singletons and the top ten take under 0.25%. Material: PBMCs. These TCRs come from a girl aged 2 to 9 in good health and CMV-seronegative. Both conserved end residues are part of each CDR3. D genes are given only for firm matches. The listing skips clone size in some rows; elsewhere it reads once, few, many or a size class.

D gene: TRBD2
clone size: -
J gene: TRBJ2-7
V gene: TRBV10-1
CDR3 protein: CASSASGIYEQYF
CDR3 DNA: TGCGCCAGCAGCGCTAGCGGGATCTACGAGCAGTACTTC

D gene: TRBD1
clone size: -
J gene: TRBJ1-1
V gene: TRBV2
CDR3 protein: CASSRGQGSTEAFF
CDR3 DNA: TGTGCCAGCAGTAGGGGACAGGGAAGTACTGAAGCTTTCTTT

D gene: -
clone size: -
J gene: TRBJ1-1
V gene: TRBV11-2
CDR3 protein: CASSQGNTEAFF
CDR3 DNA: TGTGCCAGCAGCCAGGGGAACACTGAAGCTTTCTTT

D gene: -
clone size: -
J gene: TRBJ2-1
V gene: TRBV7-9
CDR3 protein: CASSDKTRQEPYNEQFF
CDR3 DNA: TGTGCCAGCAGCGATAAAACTCGACAGGAACCATACAATGAGCAGTTCTTC

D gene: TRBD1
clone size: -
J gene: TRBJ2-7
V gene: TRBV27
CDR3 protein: CASSSRTGLTYEQYF
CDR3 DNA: TGTGCCAGCAGTTCAAGGACAGGGTTAACCTACGAGCAGTACTTC

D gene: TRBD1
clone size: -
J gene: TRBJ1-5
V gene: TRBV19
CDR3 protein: CASSTSGGYNQPQHF
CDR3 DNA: TGTGCCAGTAGTACATCAGGGGGGTACAATCAGCCCCAGCATTTT

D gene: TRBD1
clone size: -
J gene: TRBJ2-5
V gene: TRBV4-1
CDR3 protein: CASSPGTGGIKETQYF
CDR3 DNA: TGCGCCAGCAGCCCCGGAACAGGGGGAATAAAAGAGACCCAGTACTTC

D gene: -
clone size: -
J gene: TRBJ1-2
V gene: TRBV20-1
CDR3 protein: CSARVGSGYTF
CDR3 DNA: TGCAGTGCTAGAGTCGGGTCTGGCTACACCTTC

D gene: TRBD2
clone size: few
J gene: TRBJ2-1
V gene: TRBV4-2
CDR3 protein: CASSPGLGDHNEQFF
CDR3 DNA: TGTGCCAGCAGCCCGGGACTAGGGGACCACAATGAGCAGTTCTTC

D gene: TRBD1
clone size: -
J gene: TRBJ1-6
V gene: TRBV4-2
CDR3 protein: CASSQGAGQGYSPLHF
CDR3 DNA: TGTGCCAGCAGCCAAGGAGCGGGACAGGGTTATTCACCCCTCCACTTT

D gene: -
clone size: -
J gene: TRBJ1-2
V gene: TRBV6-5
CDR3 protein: CASSRRQAYGYTF
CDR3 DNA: TGTGCCAGCAGTCGCCGACAGGCCTATGGCTACACCTTC

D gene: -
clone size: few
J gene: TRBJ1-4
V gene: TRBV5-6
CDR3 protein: CASSLDRNNEKLFF
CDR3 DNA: TGTGCCAGCAGCCTTGACAGGAACAATGAAAAACTGTTTTTT

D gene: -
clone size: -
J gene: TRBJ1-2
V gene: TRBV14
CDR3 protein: CASSPFTRGTNYGYTF
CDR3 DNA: TGTGCCAGCAGCCCCTTTACTCGGGGAACTAACTATGGCTACACCTTC

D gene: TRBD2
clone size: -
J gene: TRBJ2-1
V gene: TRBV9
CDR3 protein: CASSVTSGGVYNEQFF
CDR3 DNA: TGTGCCAGCAGCGTAACTAGCGGGGGGGTATACAATGAGCAGTTCTTC

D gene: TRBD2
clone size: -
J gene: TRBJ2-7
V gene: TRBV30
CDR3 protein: CASGLAEVLRVEYF
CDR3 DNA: TGTGCCTCGGGACTAGCGGAAGTCCTACGAGTGGAGTACTTC

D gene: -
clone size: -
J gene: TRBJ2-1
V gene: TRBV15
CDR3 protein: CATSTRPTDNEQFF
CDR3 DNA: TGTGCCACCAGCACCAGGCCCACCGACAATGAGCAGTTCTTC

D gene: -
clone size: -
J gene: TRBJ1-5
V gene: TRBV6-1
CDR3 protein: CASIQAINQPQHF
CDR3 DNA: TGTGCCAGCATCCAGGCGATCAATCAGCCCCAGCATTTT

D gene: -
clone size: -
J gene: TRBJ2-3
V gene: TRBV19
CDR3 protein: CASTSTEITDTQYF
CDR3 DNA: TGTGCCAGTACGTCCACGGAGATCACAGATACGCAGTATTTT

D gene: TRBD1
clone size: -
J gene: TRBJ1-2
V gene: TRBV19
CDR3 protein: CASSRDRGLYGYTF
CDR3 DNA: TGTGCCAGTAGCCGGGACAGGGGATTATATGGCTACACCTTC